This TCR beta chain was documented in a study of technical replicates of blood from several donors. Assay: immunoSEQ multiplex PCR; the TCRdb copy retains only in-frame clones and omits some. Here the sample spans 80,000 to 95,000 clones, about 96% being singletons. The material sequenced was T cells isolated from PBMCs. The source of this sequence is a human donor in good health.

The CDR3 DNA follows: TGTGCCAGCACCAACGCGGCGCGCGGCTACACCTTC. Translated: CASTNAARGYTF. The chain joins TRBV7-9 to TRBJ1-2; the D is unclear. V shed 7 bases and J shed 8 bases, with 14 bases lying between them. Germline V lookup: CDR1 SEHNR, CDR2 FQNEAQ (reference sequence). The CDR3 is made up of 12 amino acids.